The present T cell receptor (beta chain) was sequenced within a study of control samples from healthy donors and cancer patients. CDR3 size: 17 residues. Per germline, CDR1 LGHNA and CDR2 YNFKEQ. Trimming took off 1 base at V and 0 bases at J, with 16 bases between the two ends. Assay used: immunoSEQ multiplex PCR; TCRdb lists only in-frame clones, some missing. The sample consists of some 130,000 clones, roughly 92% of them appearing once. The source material was blood. This receptor was taken from a man aged 18 to 30 in good health. The gene calls are TRBV4-2 and TRBJ2-7; possibly TRBD1 for D (6 bases). The DNA of the CDR3 is TGTGCCAGCAGCCAAGGGGGGCCACCTCGTTTCTCCTACGAGCAGTACTTC. This translates into CASSQGGPPRFSYEQYF.